These 30 T cell receptor beta chains share one sample of origin, sequenced in a study of blood T cell repertoires in COVID-19. Profiled with immunoSEQ multiplex PCR; TCRdb holds only in-frame clones, not every one. Of roughly 15,000 clones listed, 75% are singletons. Sequencing input: peripheral blood. The source of these receptors is a man in his sixties with acute or convalescent COVID-19.

The chain combines TRBV9 with TRBJ2-1; D is undetermined. V lost 1 base and J lost 2, with 10 bases in between. Germline assignment: CDR1 SGDLS and CDR2 YYNGEE. The CDR3 spans 15 residues. CDR3 in amino acids: CASSVRLGPYNEQFF. The CDR3 bases are TGTGCCAGCAGCGTAAGATTGGGCCCCTACAATGAGCAGTTCTTC.

The rearrangement links TRBV19 to TRBJ1-3; possible D gene TRBD1, 6 bases. V was shortened by 6 bases and J by 0 bases, with 15 bases between the two germline ends. Germline CDR1 and CDR2: LNHDA and SQIVND (reference sequence). The CDR3 is 16 amino acids. The CDR3 is CASSARTDFSGNTIYF. The CDR3, as DNA: TGTGCCAGTAGCGCTCGGACAGATTTCTCTGGAAACACCATATATTTT.

The V and J genes are TRBV7-2 and TRBJ2-1; D is uncertain. The ends were cut back, 1 base at V and 6 bases at J, with 7 bases in the middle. The CDR3 contains 13 residues. CDR1 is SGHTA and CDR2 is FQGNSA in the germline V gene. CDR3 loop: CASSLGSVNEQFF. DNA for the CDR3: TGTGCCAGCAGCTTAGGGAGCGTCAATGAGCAGTTCTTC. Based on the CDR3 plus reference TRBV7-2 and TRBJ2-1, the full variable domain is GAGVSQSPSNKVTEKGKDVELRCDPISGHTALYWYRQSLGQGLEFLIYFQGNSAPDKSGLPSDRFSAERTGGSVSTLTIQRTQQEDSAVYLCASSLGSVNEQFFGPGTRLTVL.

The chain couples TRBV6-5 to TRBJ1-2, with D possibly being TRBD1 (5 bases). V dropped 2 bases and J dropped 7 bases, with 17 bases sitting between them. CDR3 size: 15 residues. Germline CDR1 reads MNHEY; CDR2 reads SVGAGI. CDR3 nucleotide sequence: TGTGCCAGCAGTTACCACCGCCGACAGCTAGGTGGCTACACCTTC. Protein: CASSYHRRQLGGYTF.

This clone turned up a few times. The chain recombines TRBV5-4 with TRBJ2-7, with a tentative D call TRBD1 (6 bases). Germline CDR1 and CDR2: SGHNT and YYREEE (reference sequence). V lost 4 bases and J lost 2, with 13 bases in between. The CDR3 totals 14 residues. The CDR3 is CASSDRRGTYEQYF. The CDR3 DNA reads as TGTGCCAGCAGCGACAGAAGGGGGACCTACGAGCAGTACTTC.

CDR3 region: CASSQELSGSSGNTIYF. The CDR3 DNA reads as TGCGCCAGCAGCCAGGAACTATCCGGGAGCTCTGGAAACACCATATATTTT. V usage is TRBV4-3 and J usage is TRBJ1-3; no clear D gene. Germline V gives CDR1 LGHNA, CDR2 YSLEER. This CDR3 has 17 residues. V was trimmed by 3 bases and J by 0 bases, leaving 15 bases between them.

This chain uses TRBV7-9 with TRBJ1-6; maybe TRBD1 (5 bases). This CDR3 region has 15 residues. The ends were cut back, 4 bases at V and 9 bases at J, with 16 bases in the middle. The V gene's germline CDR1 is SEHNR and CDR2 FQNEAQ (reference sequence). CDR3 region: CASSSIGRAGSPLHF. For the CDR3, the DNA is TGTGCCAGCAGCTCGATCGGCAGGGCTGGTTCACCCCTCCACTTT. Filled out from reference TRBV7-9 and TRBJ1-6, the complete variable domain reads DTGVSQNPRHKITKRGQNVTFRCDPISEHNRLYWYRQTLGQGPEFLTYFQNEAQLEKSRLLSDRFSAERPKGSFSTLEIQRTEQGDSAMYLCASSSIGRAGSPLHFGNGTRLTVT.

The table lists this clone with a few counts. The gene calls are TRBV2 and TRBJ2-1; 7 bases map to TRBD1. This CDR3 has 13 amino acids. Germline V lookup: CDR1 SNHLY, CDR2 FYNNEI. V lost 8 bases to trimming and J lost 2 bases; unmatched junction nucleotides: 3. The CDR3 reads CASDRETYNEQFF. In nucleotides, the CDR3 is TGTGCCAGCGACAGGGAAACCTACAATGAGCAGTTCTTC.

The V call is TRBV6-2 or TRBV6-3, the J call TRBJ1-2; 8 nucleotides line up with TRBD1. Germline V gene lookup returns CDR1 MNHEY and CDR2 SVGEGT. V shed 5 bases, J shed 1 base, and the junction held 9 bases outside the gene matches. This CDR3 region has 16 residues. The CDR3 DNA sequence: TGTGCCAGCAGTGATTACGGACAGGGCTTTAACTATGGCTACACCTTC. It encodes CASSDYGQGFNYGYTF.

This chain links TRBV29-1 with TRBJ2-5; 10 nucleotides align to TRBD2. The V gene's germline CDR1 is SQVTM and CDR2 ANQGSEA. Losses at the gene ends were 3 bases for V and 7 bases for J; bases not matched to a gene: 11. CDR3 length: 15 residues. CDR3 protein: CSVERLAGAKGTQYF. The CDR3 nucleotides read TGCAGCGTTGAGCGGCTAGCGGGAGCAAAAGGGACCCAGTACTTC.

The genes are TRBV6-7 and TRBJ1-6; 8 positions agree with TRBD1. TRBV6-7 is assigned to the ORF class and has an uncertain function. Trimming took 3 bases from V and 7 from J; bases not matched to a gene: 8. The CDR3 loop spans 16 amino acids. Here the CDR3 DNA reads TGTGCCAGCAGTTATAAAACCCGGGACAGGAATTCACCCCTCCACTTT. Protein product: CASSYKTRDRNSPLHF.

The V gene is TRBV19, the J gene TRBJ1-4; the match to TRBD1 covers 11 bases. Trimming removed 6 bases from V and 8 bases from J; junction bases left unmatched: 8. This CDR3 has 15 residues. The germline CDR1 and CDR2 sequences are LNHDA and SQIVND (reference sequence). The CDR3 DNA sequence: TGTGCCAGTAGGCGGACAGGGGGCCGTGGGGAAAAACTGTTTTTT. This gives the protein CASRRTGGRGEKLFF.

The V and J genes are TRBV2 and TRBJ1-2, with 7 bases identical to TRBD1. After removal of 6 bases from V and 4 bases from J, the junction contained 8 bases not matched to a gene. Per the germline V gene, CDR1 is SNHLY and CDR2 is FYNNEI. The CDR3 totals 14 residues. CDR3: CASRGEQGPYGYTF. The CDR3 coding sequence is TGTGCCAGCAGGGGGGAACAGGGGCCCTATGGCTACACCTTC.

This rearrangement joins TRBV5-4 to TRBJ2-1, with D perhaps matching TRBD1 (6 bases). Trimming removed 6 bases at V and 2 bases at J, with 12 bases between. CDR3 length: 14 amino acids. Germline V CDR1 and CDR2: SGHNT, YYREEE (reference sequence). The DNA of the CDR3 is TGTGCCAGCACAAACAGGGCTACCTACAATGAGCAGTTCTTC. This sequence encodes CASTNRATYNEQFF.

This chain connects TRBV2 to TRBJ1-1, with a possible D match to TRBD1 (5 bases). Germline lookup yields CDR1 SNHLY and CDR2 FYNNEI. Trimming left V 6 bases short and J 8 bases short, with 16 bases between. This CDR3 has 13 amino acids. CDR3 amino acids: CASRSRDSGEAFF. Here the CDR3 DNA reads TGTGCCAGCAGGTCCCGGGACTCGGGCGAAGCTTTCTTT.

The CDR3, as DNA: TGTGCCAGCAGTTATAATGTAAGAGGGCCGTCGGACGAGCAGTACTTC. Translation: CASSYNVRGPSDEQYF. The chain uses TRBV6-2 or TRBV6-3 and TRBJ2-7; perhaps TRBD2 as D (5 bases). The CDR3 has 16 residues. The V gene's germline CDR1 is MNHEY and CDR2 SVGEGT. V lost 3 bases to trimming and J lost 5 bases, with 20 bases between them.

This clone came up a few times. J is TRBJ1-5 and V is TRBV30; D is unclear. Trimming pared 3 bases from V and 3 bases from J, leaving 15 bases between. Germline V gives CDR1 GTSNPN, CDR2 SVGIG (reference sequence). The CDR3 runs to 15 residues. The CDR3 sequence: CAWSPKTGNNQPQHF. In nucleotides, the CDR3 is TGTGCCTGGAGCCCAAAAACCGGGAACAATCAGCCCCAGCATTTT.

This chain links TRBV6-5 with TRBJ2-7, with TRBD2 identical over 7 bases. This CDR3 has 16 residues. With 0 bases clipped from V and 4 bases from J, the junction kept 9 bases outside the gene matches. CDR1 MNHEY and CDR2 SVGAGI come from the germline V gene. CDR3 in amino acids: CASSYSTLAGVYEQYF. The CDR3 nucleotides read TGTGCCAGCAGTTACTCAACTCTGGCGGGAGTGTACGAGCAGTACTTC.

The CDR3 DNA follows: TGTGCCAGCAGCCCCAATCCCTATGGCTACACCTTC. Its translation: CASSPNPYGYTF. The gene calls are TRBV9 and TRBJ1-2; D remains unclear. This CDR3 region has 12 residues. V gave up 4 bases and J gave up 4 bases, with 8 bases separating them. Germline V gene lookup returns CDR1 SGDLS and CDR2 YYNGEE.

This clone was detected a few times. The gene calls are TRBV7-2 and TRBJ1-2, with TRBD1 as a possible D gene (6 bases). The V end lost 5 bases, the J end lost 8 bases, and 18 bases lay between the germline ends. Per germline, CDR1 SGHTA and CDR2 FQGNSA. The CDR3 has 14 amino acids. The DNA of the CDR3 is TGTGCCAGCAGCCTTCTTTCACAGGGTTACGGCTACACCTTC. Residues: CASSLLSQGYGYTF.

The chain uses TRBV6-2 or TRBV6-3 and TRBJ1-5; no definite D call. The germline CDR1 and CDR2 sequences are MNHEY and SVGEGT. This CDR3 is built from 14 residues. Between the trimmed V and J ends, which lost 5 bases and 2 bases, there was a span of 10 bases. The CDR3 reads CASSGLGGNQPQHF. CDR3 coding DNA: TGTGCCAGCAGTGGACTTGGGGGCAATCAGCCCCAGCATTTT.

The CDR3 DNA reads as TGTGCCAGCATGCCATCGGGTCAACGGGGGGTCTACGAGCAGTACTTC. Translation: CASMPSGQRGVYEQYF. The chain joins TRBV21-1 to TRBJ2-7; the D call in the table, TRBD2, was not verified against the DNA. TRBV21-1 corresponds to a pseudogene. The length of the CDR3 is 16 residues.

The rearrangement links TRBV5-1 to TRBJ2-2; 9 positions agree with TRBD1. CDR1 is SGHRS, CDR2 YFSETQ, per germline. The CDR3 totals 16 residues. Trimming removed 4 bases from V and 0 bases from J; junction bases left unmatched: 4. The CDR3 here is CASSPRQGANTGELFF. CDR3 DNA: TGCGCCAGCAGCCCTCGACAGGGGGCGAACACCGGGGAGCTGTTTTTT.

V gene TRBV21-1 combines with J gene TRBJ1-2; the table's D call TRBD1 went unverified against the DNA. TRBV21-1 is a pseudogene. This CDR3 contains 16 residues. The CDR3 reads CASSNDRTPTNYGYTF. The CDR3 DNA follows: TGTGCCAGCAGCAATGACAGGACACCTACTAACTATGGCTACACCTTC.

The chain joins TRBV6-5 to TRBJ1-2; 9 positions match TRBD1. Germline-derived CDR1 and CDR2 are MNHEY and SVGAGI. The V and J ends lost 5 bases and 8 bases, in that order; junction bases with no gene match: 6. This CDR3 has 13 residues. DNA of the CDR3: TGTGCCAGCAGTCGGGACAGGGCTTCGGGCTACACCTTC. Translation gives CASSRDRASGYTF.

This chain joins TRBV24-1 and TRBJ2-2; TRBD1 is a possible D gene (6 bases). Germline values: CDR1 KGHDR, CDR2 SFDVKD. V dropped 4 bases and J dropped 4 bases, with 6 bases sitting between them. This CDR3 spans 13 amino acids. This chain's CDR3 is CATSEGGTGELFF. CDR3 DNA: TGTGCCACCAGTGAAGGGGGCACCGGGGAGCTGTTTTTT.

This clone has just one count. The V call is TRBV3-1 (or the pseudogene TRBV3-2), the J call TRBJ2-7, with D maybe TRBD2 (6 bases). V lost 1 base to trimming and J lost 1 base, with 11 bases between them. The germline CDR1 and CDR2 sequences are LGHDT and YNNKEL (reference sequence). This CDR3 spans 15 amino acids. Written as DNA, the CDR3 is TGTGCCAGCAGCCAAGCGGGAGCGTTATCCTACGAGCAGTACTTC. Its protein is CASSQAGALSYEQYF.

This chain joins TRBV6-6 and TRBJ1-2; 10 bases line up with TRBD1. V lost 4 bases to trimming and J lost 4 bases; unmatched junction nucleotides: 9. This CDR3 comprises 16 residues. Per the germline V gene, CDR1 is MNHNY and CDR2 is SVGAGI (reference sequence). The CDR3 loop is CASSSRQGALTYGYTF. The CDR3 region has the DNA TGTGCCAGCAGTTCGAGACAGGGGGCGCTTACCTATGGCTACACCTTC.

This chain links TRBV6-5 with TRBJ1-2; possible D gene TRBD1, 5 bases. Trimming took 0 bases from V and 1 from J, leaving 9 bases between them. Germline CDR1 MNHEY, CDR2 SVGAGI. The CDR3 length is 15 residues. The CDR3 loop reads CASSYSTAFNYGYTF. CDR3 DNA: TGTGCCAGCAGTTACTCGACAGCTTTTAACTATGGCTACACCTTC.

The chain couples TRBV7-2 to TRBJ1-2; 9 nucleotides match TRBD1. The CDR3 sequence is 15 residues long. Germline V gene lookup returns CDR1 SGHTA and CDR2 FQGNSA. The V and J ends lost 3 bases and 6 bases, in that order; junction bases with no gene match: 8. CDR3 nucleotide sequence: TGTGCCAGCAGCTTCCCCGGGACAGGGAGGGATGGCTACACCTTC. It yields the protein CASSFPGTGRDGYTF.